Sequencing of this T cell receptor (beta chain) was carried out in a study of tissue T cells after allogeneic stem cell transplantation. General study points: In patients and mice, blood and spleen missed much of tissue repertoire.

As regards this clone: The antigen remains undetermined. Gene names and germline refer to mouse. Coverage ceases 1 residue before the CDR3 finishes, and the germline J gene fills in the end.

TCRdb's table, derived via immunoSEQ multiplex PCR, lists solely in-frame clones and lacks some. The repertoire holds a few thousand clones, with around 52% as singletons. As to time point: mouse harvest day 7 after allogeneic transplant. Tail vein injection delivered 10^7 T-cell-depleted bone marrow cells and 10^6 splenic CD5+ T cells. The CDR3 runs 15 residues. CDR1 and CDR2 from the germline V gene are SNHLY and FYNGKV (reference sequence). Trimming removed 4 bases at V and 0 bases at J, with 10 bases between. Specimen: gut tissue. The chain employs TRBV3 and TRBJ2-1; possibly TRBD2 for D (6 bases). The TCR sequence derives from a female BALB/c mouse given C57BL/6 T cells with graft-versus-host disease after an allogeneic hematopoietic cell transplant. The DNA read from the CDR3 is TGTGCCAGCAGCTACGGACTGTATAACTATGCTGAGCAGTTC. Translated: CASSYGLYNYAEQF. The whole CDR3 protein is CASSYGLYNYAEQFF.